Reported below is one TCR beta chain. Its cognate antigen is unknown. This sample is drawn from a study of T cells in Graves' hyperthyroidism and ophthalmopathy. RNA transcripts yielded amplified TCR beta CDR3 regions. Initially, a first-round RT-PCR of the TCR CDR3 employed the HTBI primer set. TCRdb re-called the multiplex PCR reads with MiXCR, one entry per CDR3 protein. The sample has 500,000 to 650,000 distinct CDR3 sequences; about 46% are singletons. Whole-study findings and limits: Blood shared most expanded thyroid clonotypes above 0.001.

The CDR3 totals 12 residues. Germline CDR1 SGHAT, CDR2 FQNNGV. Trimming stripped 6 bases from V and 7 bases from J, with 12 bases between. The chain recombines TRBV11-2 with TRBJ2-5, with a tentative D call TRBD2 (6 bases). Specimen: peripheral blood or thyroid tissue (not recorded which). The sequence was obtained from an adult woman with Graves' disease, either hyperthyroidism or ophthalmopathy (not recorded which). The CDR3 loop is CASSSGDVTQYF. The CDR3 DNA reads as TGTGCCAGCAGTTCGGGGGACGTGACCCAGTACTTC.